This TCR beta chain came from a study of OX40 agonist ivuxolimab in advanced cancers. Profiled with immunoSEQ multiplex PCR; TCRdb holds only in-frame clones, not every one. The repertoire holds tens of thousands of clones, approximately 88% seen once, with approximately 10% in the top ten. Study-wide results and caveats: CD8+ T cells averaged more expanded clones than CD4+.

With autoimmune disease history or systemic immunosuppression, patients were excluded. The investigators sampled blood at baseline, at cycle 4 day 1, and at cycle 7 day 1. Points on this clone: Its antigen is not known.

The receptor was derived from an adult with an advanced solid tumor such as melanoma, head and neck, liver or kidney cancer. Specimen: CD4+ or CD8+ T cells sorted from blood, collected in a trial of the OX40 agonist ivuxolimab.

The CDR3 protein is CAISSGQGPYEQYF. The CDR3 nucleotides are TGTGCCATCAGTTCGGGACAGGGTCCCTACGAGCAGTACTTC. This chain connects TRBV10-3 to TRBJ2-7; 9 bases agree with TRBD1. The CDR3 runs to 14 residues. V shed 5 bases and J 2 bases; nucleotides not matched to a gene: 4. Germline V gene lookup returns CDR1 ENHRY and CDR2 SYGVKD.